This T cell receptor beta chain was sequenced for a study of cytomegalovirus exposure and HLA in healthy donors. Trimming stripped 0 bases from V and 13 bases from J, with 15 bases between. The CDR3 spans 13 residues. CDR1 and CDR2 (germline): SGHVS, FQNEAQ. Here immunoSEQ multiplex PCR was the method, and the copy in TCRdb shows in-frame clones only, minus some. This table holds hundreds of thousands of clones, over 80% found once. The rearrangement uses TRBV7-8 and TRBJ1-2; D might be TRBD1 (5 bases). The specimen was PBMCs. The receptor's source is a young woman in good health and CMV-seronegative. The CDR3 sequence is CASSLALWGEITF. DNA of the CDR3: TGTGCCAGCAGCTTAGCGCTCTGGGGCGAAATCACCTTC.